This entry features one T cell receptor beta chain sequence. What it binds is not known. The source of the sample is a study of T-cell memory formation after mild COVID-19. Study information: Clustering of TCRs was largely donor specific. Study-wide results and caveats: CD4+ contracting clones lay mainly in CM and EM, CD8+ ones in EMRA.

TCRdb called the 5' RACE reads again in MiXCR, with one record for every CDR3 protein. The data show 92,000 or so distinct CDR3 sequences, about 14% seen once. The germline V and J ends were trimmed by 4 bases and 4 bases, with 20 bases remaining between them. CDR3 length: 17 amino acids. Per germline, CDR1 SGHRS and CDR2 YFSETQ. This chain joins TRBV5-1 and TRBJ2-2; D not certain. This clonotype originated in a man aged 18 to 29 who had mild COVID-19 (a few samples of this study predate the infection). Cell type and time point are not known. Sequencing input: PBMCs or a T cell subset sorted from them (not recorded which). This CDR3 is CASSLRGASDGTGELFF. The CDR3 coding sequence is TGCGCCAGCAGCCTACGTGGCGCCTCCGATGGCACCGGGGAGCTGTTTTTT.